This entry concerns a single T cell receptor (beta chain). The data derive from a study of cytotoxic CD8 clonotypes in ibrutinib-treated CLL. V lost 7 bases and J 4 bases, leaving 19 bases between the germline ends. CDR1 SGHAT and CDR2 FQNNGV come from the germline V gene. The CDR3 extends over 15 amino acids. Some clones are missing from TCRdb's copy, which holds only in-frame ones; the method was immunoSEQ multiplex PCR. The sample contains 150,000 to 200,000 clones, approximately 80% of which appear only once. The receptor was isolated from a human donor with chronic lymphocytic leukemia. The sample here was PBMCs, taken after 24 months of ibrutinib treatment. The chain links TRBV11-2 to TRBJ1-2, with D possibly being TRBD1 (5 bases). In DNA, the CDR3 is TGTGCCAGCACCACTGAGTCCCAGGGCCCCTATGGCTACACCTTC. Translation: CASTTESQGPYGYTF.